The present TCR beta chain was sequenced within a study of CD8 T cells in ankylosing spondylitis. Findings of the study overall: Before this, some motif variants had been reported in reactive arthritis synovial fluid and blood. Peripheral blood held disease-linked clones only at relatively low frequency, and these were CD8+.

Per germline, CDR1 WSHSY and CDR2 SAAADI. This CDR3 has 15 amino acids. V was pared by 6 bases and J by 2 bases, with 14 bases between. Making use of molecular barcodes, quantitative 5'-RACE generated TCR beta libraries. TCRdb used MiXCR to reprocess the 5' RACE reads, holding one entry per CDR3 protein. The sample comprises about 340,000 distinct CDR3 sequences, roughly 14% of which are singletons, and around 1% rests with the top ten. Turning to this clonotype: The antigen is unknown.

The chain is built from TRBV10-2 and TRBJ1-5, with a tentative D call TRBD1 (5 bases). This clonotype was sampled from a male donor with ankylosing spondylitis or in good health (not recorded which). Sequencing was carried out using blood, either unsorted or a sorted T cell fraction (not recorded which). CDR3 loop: CASRGGTGGNQPQHF. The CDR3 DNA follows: TGCGCCAGCAGGGGGGGGACGGGGGGCAATCAGCCCCAGCATTTT.